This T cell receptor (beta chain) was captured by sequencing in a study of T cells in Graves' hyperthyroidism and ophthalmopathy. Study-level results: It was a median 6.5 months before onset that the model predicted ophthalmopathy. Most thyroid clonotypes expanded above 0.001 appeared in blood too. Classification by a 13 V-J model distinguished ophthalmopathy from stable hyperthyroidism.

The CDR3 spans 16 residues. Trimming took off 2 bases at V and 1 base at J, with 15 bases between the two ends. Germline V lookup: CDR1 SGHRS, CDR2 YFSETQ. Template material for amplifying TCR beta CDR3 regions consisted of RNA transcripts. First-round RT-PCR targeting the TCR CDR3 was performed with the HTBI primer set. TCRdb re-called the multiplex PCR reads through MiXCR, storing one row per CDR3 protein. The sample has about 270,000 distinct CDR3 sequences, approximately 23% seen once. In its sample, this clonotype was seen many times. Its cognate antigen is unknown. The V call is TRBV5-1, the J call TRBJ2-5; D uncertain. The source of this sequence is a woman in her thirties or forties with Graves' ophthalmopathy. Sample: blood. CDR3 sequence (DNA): TGCGCCAGCAGCTTAATAGTCGGGTCTAGCCAAGAGACCCAGTACTTC. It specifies CASSLIVGSSQETQYF. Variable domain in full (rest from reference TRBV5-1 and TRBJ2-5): KAGVTQTPRYLIKTRGQQVTLSCSPISGHRSVSWYQQTPGQGLQFLFEYFSETQRNKGNFPGRFSGRQFSNSRSEMNVSTLELGDSALYLCASSLIVGSSQETQYFGPGTRLLVL.